The present TCR beta chain was sequenced within a study of spatial heterogeneity in lung cancer. This CDR3 is 14 amino acids long. V shed 4 bases, J shed 6 bases, and the junction held 3 bases outside the gene matches. From germline, CDR1 is WSHSY and CDR2 SAAADI. By share, this clonotype ranks as medium-sized. No antigen is known for it. Study-wide findings and caveats: Tumors with more nonsynonymous mutations had more expanded intratumoral alpha and beta TCRs.

TCRdb reprocessed the 5' RACE reads with MiXCR, giving one entry per CDR3 protein. Of fewer than 3,500 distinct CDR3 sequences listed, roughly 17% are singletons. Time point here: sample taken at primary tumor resection. In each case, whole RNA from tumor, nontumor lung or frozen PBMC was sequenced unsorted. This clonotype was sampled from a male donor with early-stage non-small cell lung cancer. Specimen: lung tumor tissue, collected at surgery. The gene calls are TRBV10-2 and TRBJ2-1; 10 positions match TRBD2. The CDR3: CASSAGTSVNEQFF. DNA of the CDR3: TGCGCCAGCAGTGCCGGGACTAGCGTCAATGAGCAGTTCTTC.